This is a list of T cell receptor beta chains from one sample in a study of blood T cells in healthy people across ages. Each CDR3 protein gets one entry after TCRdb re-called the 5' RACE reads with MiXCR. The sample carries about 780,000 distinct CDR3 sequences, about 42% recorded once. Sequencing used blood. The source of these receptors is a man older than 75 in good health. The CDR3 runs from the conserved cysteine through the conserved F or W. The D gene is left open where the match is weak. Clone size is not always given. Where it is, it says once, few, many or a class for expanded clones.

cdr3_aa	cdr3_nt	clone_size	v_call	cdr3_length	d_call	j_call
CASSFGDERQYF	TGTGCCAGCAGTTTCGGGGACGAACGGCAGTATTTT	NA	TRBV12-3/TRBV12-4	12	NA	TRBJ2-3
CSVHLRDLFTDTQYF	TGCAGCGTTCATCTCCGGGACCTTTTCACAGATACGCAGTATTTT	NA	TRBV29-1	15	NA	TRBJ2-3
CSARQAQGSGSYNEQFF	TGCAGTGCTAGACAAGCCCAGGGGTCGGGGTCCTACAATGAGCAGTTCTTC	NA	TRBV20-1	17	NA	TRBJ2-1
CATSRDLRYDTQYF	TGTGCCACCAGCAGAGACTTGCGATACGATACGCAGTATTTT	NA	TRBV15	14	NA	TRBJ2-3
CASRYQTPRGTEAFF	TGTGCCAGCAGATACCAGACACCCCGGGGAACTGAAGCTTTCTTT	NA	TRBV28	15	NA	TRBJ1-1
CSARDLWRGGRRDNEQFF	TGCAGTGCTAGAGATCTCTGGCGGGGGGGCCGCAGGGACAATGAGCAGTTCTTC	NA	TRBV20-1	18	TRBD2	TRBJ2-1
CASSLGGGADMQYF	TGTGCCAGCAGTTTGGGGGGGGGCGCAGATATGCAGTATTTT	many	TRBV12-3/TRBV12-4	14	NA	TRBJ2-3
CASRLTSGRAHSTDTQYF	TGTGCCAGCAGACTCACTAGCGGGAGGGCTCATAGCACAGATACGCAGTATTTT	NA	TRBV2	18	TRBD2	TRBJ2-3
CASSSREGEQFF	TGTGCCAGCAGCAGCAGGGAGGGTGAGCAGTTCTTC	NA	TRBV7-2	12	TRBD2	TRBJ2-1
CASSVGPRANSTDTQYF	TGTGCCAGCAGCGTAGGGCCCCGGGCCAATAGCACAGATACGCAGTATTTT	once	TRBV9	17	NA	TRBJ2-3
CSAPDRGQGGYTF	TGCAGTGCTCCGGACAGGGGACAGGGCGGCTACACCTTC	NA	TRBV20-1	13	TRBD1	TRBJ1-2
CASTPRGIKSDTQYF	TGTGCCAGCACCCCGAGAGGGATCAAATCAGATACGCAGTATTTT	few	TRBV12-3/TRBV12-4	15	NA	TRBJ2-3
CASSGNTAGTQYF	TGTGCCAGCAGCGGAAACACGGCGGGTACGCAGTATTTT	once	TRBV9	13	NA	TRBJ2-3
CASTMTSHEQFF	TGTGCCAGCACCATGACTAGTCATGAGCAGTTCTTC	many	TRBV7-2	12	NA	TRBJ2-1
CASSQDLNSYEQYF	TGTGCCAGTAGCCAAGATCTTAATTCCTACGAGCAGTACTTC	NA	TRBV4-2	14	NA	TRBJ2-7
CASRRGQGGWQPQHF	TGTGCCAGCAGAAGAGGACAGGGGGGATGGCAGCCCCAGCATTTT	NA	TRBV28	15	TRBD1	TRBJ1-5
CSVETSGADTQYF	TGCAGCGTTGAGACTAGCGGGGCAGATACGCAGTATTTT	few	TRBV29-1	13	TRBD2	TRBJ2-3
CASSSSRTSRGSNEQFF	TGTGCCAGCAGTTCCTCTAGGACTAGCCGTGGGTCCAATGAGCAGTTCTTC	NA	TRBV28	17	TRBD2	TRBJ2-1